Below, 26 T cell receptor beta chains from the same sample are listed, as sequenced in a study of response to subunit inactivated influenza vaccine. TCRdb used MiXCR to reprocess the RT-PCR reads, holding one entry per CDR3 protein. The table has more than 400,000 distinct CDR3 sequences, under 8.5% seen once. This specimen was PBMCs from blood, taken around 25 months after vaccination. The origin of the receptors is a man between 50 and 69 years old who received an inactivated influenza vaccine.

This clonotype was seen more than once but under ten times. CDR3 in amino acids: CASSYVGDTQYF. DNA for the CDR3: TGTGCCAGCAGTTACGTGGGAGATACGCAGTATTTT. The gene calls are TRBV6-2 or TRBV6-3 and TRBJ2-3; D is undetermined. Germline values: CDR1 MNHEY, CDR2 SVGEGT. This CDR3 contains 12 residues. The ends were cut back, 2 bases at V and 5 bases at J, with 5 bases in the middle.

J is TRBJ2-2 and V is TRBV28; 11 bases map to TRBD2. After removal of 2 bases from V and 3 bases from J, the junction contained 8 bases not matched to a gene. The CDR3 covers 18 residues. CDR1 is MDHEN, CDR2 SYDVKM, per germline. CDR3: CASSLMGAGLADTGELFF. DNA of the CDR3: TGTGCCAGCAGTTTAATGGGGGCGGGACTAGCGGACACCGGGGAGCTGTTTTTT.

This clonotype was observed at least ten times. V and J are TRBV4-3 and TRBJ2-7, with 8 bases identical to TRBD1. The CDR3 is 15 amino acids. Germline trimming cut 0 bases from V and 9 bases from J; bases unmatched to any gene: 10. Germline CDR1 LGHNA, CDR2 YSLEER. CDR3: CASSQDFSGGKGQYF. The CDR3 DNA follows: TGCGCCAGCAGCCAAGACTTTTCAGGGGGCAAGGGGCAGTACTTC.

The chain uses TRBV10-1 and TRBJ2-1; D may match TRBD1 or TRBD2 (6 bases each). This CDR3 comprises 15 residues. Germline V gives CDR1 WNHNN, CDR2 SYGVQD (reference sequence). V gave up 6 bases and J gave up 4 bases, with 16 bases separating them. This CDR3 reads CASSVDGGPYNEQFF. The CDR3 nucleotides are TGCGCCAGCAGCGTCGATGGGGGGCCTTACAATGAGCAGTTCTTC.

Ten or more counts support this clonotype. This rearrangement joins TRBV24-1 to TRBJ2-3, with 9 bases that match TRBD2. Germline-derived CDR1 and CDR2 are KGHDR and SFDVKD. The CDR3 contains 15 residues. Unmatched junction bases numbered 13, after V lost 9 bases and J lost 7 bases. The CDR3: CATGHRREGLNTQYF. The CDR3 region has the DNA TGTGCCACCGGACACCGGCGGGAGGGCCTCAATACGCAGTATTTT.

This clonotype was detected many times. The chain carries TRBV7-2 and TRBJ2-5, with 10 bases aligning to TRBD2. The V and J ends lost 5 bases and 4 bases, in that order; junction bases with no gene match: 7. The CDR3 has 15 amino acids. Per germline, CDR1 SGHTA and CDR2 FQGNSA. CDR3 amino acids: CASSPRTSGTETQYF. CDR3 in DNA: TGTGCCAGCAGCCCCCGGACTAGCGGTACAGAGACCCAGTACTTC.

V and J are TRBV11-2 and TRBJ2-3; TRBD2 matches at 9 bases. The CDR3 has 15 residues. In germline, CDR1 is SGHAT, CDR2 FQNNGV. V dropped 4 bases and J dropped 5; count of bases not matched to a gene: 7. CDR3 coding DNA: TGTGCCAGCAGCTCGTTAGCGGGGGTGGGAGATACGCAGTATTTT. The encoded protein is CASSSLAGVGDTQYF.

In this sample, this clonotype turned up a few times. An end of the junction differs from the germline gene, which may be a read error. This chain uses TRBV20-1 with TRBJ1-5; D remains ambiguous. Germline V gene lookup returns CDR1 DFQATT and CDR2 SNEGSKA (reference sequence). The CDR3 has 13 residues. CDR3 in amino acids: CSARDRSNQPQHF. For the CDR3, the DNA is TGCAGTGCTAGAGACAGGAGCAACCAGCCCCAGCATTTT.

The rearrangement uses TRBV9 and TRBJ2-5; tentative D call: TRBD2 (6 bases). Per the germline V gene, CDR1 is SGDLS and CDR2 is YYNGEE. V was trimmed by 4 bases and J by 2 bases, leaving 24 bases between them. CDR3 length: 18 residues. The CDR3 DNA sequence: TGTGCCAGCAGCCCAAGATCCGGTGTTAGCGGAACGCAAGAGACCCAGTACTTC. Translation: CASSPRSGVSGTQETQYF.

The V gene is TRBV6-1, the J gene TRBJ2-4; 14 bases line up with TRBD2. This CDR3 is 18 amino acids long. From germline, CDR1 is MNHNS and CDR2 SASEGT. V lost 5 bases to trimming and J lost 3 bases; unmatched junction nucleotides: 9. CDR3: CASSRGTSGRRGKNIQYF. The CDR3 region has the DNA TGTGCCAGCAGTAGGGGGACTAGCGGGAGAAGGGGCAAAAACATTCAGTACTTC.

This clonotype was found a few times. This rearrangement joins TRBV6-2 or TRBV6-3 to TRBJ1-5; D gene uncertain. Germline V gene data show CDR1 as MNHEY and CDR2 as SVGEGT. This CDR3 comprises 15 residues. Trimming took off 5 bases at V and 1 base at J, with 12 bases between the two ends. The CDR3 region is CASSADGLSNQPQHF. CDR3 sequence (DNA): TGTGCCAGCAGTGCGGACGGATTGAGCAATCAGCCCCAGCATTTT.

In this sample, this clonotype turned up many times. The CDR3 coding sequence is TGCAGCGTTGGGCCTAGCGGGAATCCGACCCAGTACTTC. Residues: CSVGPSGNPTQYF. The chain uses TRBV29-1 and TRBJ2-5; TRBD2 matches at 9 bases. The germline V gene has CDR1 SQVTM and CDR2 ANQGSEA. The CDR3 is made up of 13 amino acids. V lost 4 bases and J lost 7; bases outside the gene matches: 7.

This clonotype was observed at least ten times. The J gene is TRBJ2-6, the V gene TRBV30, with TRBD1 matching over 7 bases. CDR1 is GTSNPN, CDR2 SVGIG, per germline (reference sequence). This CDR3 is 16 amino acids long. The trim removed 0 bases at V and 2 bases at J, leaving 4 bases unmatched. As DNA, the CDR3 is TGTGCCTGGAGTGTACTAGGGGGCGCTGGGGCCAACGTCCTGACTTTC. Its protein product is CAWSVLGGAGANVLTF.

In its sample, this clonotype was seen a few times. The chain has TRBV7-3 and TRBJ2-1; TRBD1 or TRBD2 may be the D gene (6 bases each). The V and J ends lost 5 bases and 8 bases respectively, with 25 bases between them. This CDR3 region has 17 residues. The germline V gene encodes CDR1 SGHTA and CDR2 FQGTGA. In DNA form, the CDR3 reads TGTGCCAGCAGCCAAGCCCCTTTAGGGGGAGGAGAGGATGAGCAGTTCTTC. This gives the protein CASSQAPLGGGEDEQFF.

In this sample, this clonotype turned up many times. The chain carries TRBV5-1 and TRBJ2-7; D uncertain. V was cut by 4 bases and J by 5 bases, with 10 bases left in between. Germline CDR1 and CDR2: SGHRS and YFSETQ. The CDR3 sequence is 12 residues long. CDR3 DNA: TGCGCCAGCAGCCTTGACGGTAACGAGCAGTACTTC. Translated, it gives CASSLDGNEQYF.

This rearrangement joins TRBV12-3 or TRBV12-4 to TRBJ2-5, with TRBD1 matching over 7 bases. The CDR3 runs to 14 residues. Unmatched junction bases numbered 8, after V lost 6 bases and J lost 4 bases. CDR3 loop: CASSHDRVRETQYF. CDR3 nucleotide sequence: TGTGCCAGCAGCCATGACAGGGTCCGAGAGACCCAGTACTTC.

This clonotype has more than one count but fewer than ten. The chain uses TRBV5-1 and TRBJ2-3, with D unresolved. Germline lookup yields CDR1 SGHRS and CDR2 YFSETQ. This CDR3 contains 17 residues. Trimming took 4 bases from V and 0 from J, leaving 18 bases between them. CDR3 sequence (DNA): TGCGCCAGCAGCCTCTTAAGGTCAAGAACTAGCACAGATACGCAGTATTTT. Translation: CASSLLRSRTSTDTQYF.

This clonotype has ten or more counts. The chain combines TRBV20-1 with TRBJ1-1, with D possibly being TRBD1 (5 bases). The germline V and J ends were trimmed by 0 bases and 1 base, with 15 bases remaining between them. This CDR3 spans 16 amino acids. Germline CDR1 is DFQATT and CDR2 is SNEGSKA (reference sequence). The CDR3 DNA follows: TGCAGTGCTAGAGATAGGTTGGGACGGTCGAACACTGAAGCTTTCTTT. It encodes CSARDRLGRSNTEAFF.

Ten or more counts support this clonotype. The V call is TRBV28, the J call TRBJ1-3; D remains unclear. The CDR3 sequence is 15 residues long. Germline V CDR1 and CDR2: MDHEN, SYDVKM. V lost 4 bases and J lost 2, with 12 bases in between. DNA for the CDR3: TGTGCCAGCAGTTCAACTTTCGGAACTGGAAACACCATATATTTT. This gives the protein CASSSTFGTGNTIYF.

This clonotype was recorded at least ten times. This chain uses TRBV7-2 with TRBJ2-1; D is possibly TRBD1 (6 bases). The V and J ends lost 5 bases and 2 bases respectively, with 13 bases between them. There are 15 residues in the CDR3. Germline V gene sequence: CDR1 SGHTA, CDR2 FQGNSA. In DNA form, the CDR3 reads TGTGCCAGCAGCCAACAGGGTAGCACCTACAATGAGCAGTTCTTC. It translates to CASSQQGSTYNEQFF.

The J gene is TRBJ1-1, the V gene TRBV20-1; D gene unclear. In germline, CDR1 is DFQATT, CDR2 SNEGSKA (reference sequence). Trimming left V 6 bases short and J 1 base short, with 6 bases between. The CDR3 is 11 amino acids. The CDR3 here is CSALWNTEAFF. CDR3 sequence (DNA): TGCAGTGCGCTTTGGAACACTGAAGCTTTCTTT.

This clonotype was counted ten times or more. The rearrangement uses TRBV27 and TRBJ2-3; D may be TRBD1 or TRBD2 (6 bases each). The germline gives CDR1 MNHEY, CDR2 SMNVEV (reference sequence). CDR3 size: 17 residues. Trimming removed 6 bases from V and 1 base from J, with 20 bases in between. The CDR3 DNA reads TGTGCCAGCAGCCCGGCGAGGGGGGCTGATCGCACAGATACGCAGTATTTT. Amino acid sequence: CASSPARGADRTDTQYF.

This clonotype was seen ten or more times. V is TRBV11-1 and J is TRBJ2-1; TRBD2 matches 8 bases. V gave up 5 bases and J gave up 9 bases; unmatched junction bases: 6. The V gene's germline CDR1 is SGHAT and CDR2 FQDESV (reference sequence). CDR3 length: 13 residues. The CDR3 DNA reads TGTGCCAGCAGCCGAGGGACTAGTGGTGAGCAGTTCTTC. It encodes CASSRGTSGEQFF.

This clonotype was observed at least ten times. V and J are TRBV11-2 and TRBJ2-1, with D tentatively TRBD1 (6 bases). The V gene's germline CDR1 is SGHAT and CDR2 FQNNGV. Trimming shortened V by 5 bases and J by 10 bases, and 15 bases separated the two germline ends. The CDR3 consists of 13 residues. CDR3 in DNA: TGTGCCAGCAGCCCAGCAACAGGGTACGAGCAGTTCTTC. Its protein product is CASSPATGYEQFF. The full variable domain, with the rest looked up from reference TRBV11-2 and TRBJ2-1, is EAGVAQSPRYKIIEKRQSVAFWCNPISGHATLYWYQQILGQGPKLLIQFQNNGVVDDSQLPKDRFSAERLKGVDSTLKIQPAKLEDSAVYLCASSPATGYEQFFGPGTRLTVL.

There are a few counts of this clonotype. The CDR3 sequence: CASRIDIQGRGYTF. The CDR3, as DNA: TGTGCCAGCAGGATCGACATACAGGGGAGAGGCTACACCTTC. The rearrangement uses TRBV6-1 and TRBJ1-2; 7 bases align to TRBD1. Germline trimming cut 6 bases from V and 8 bases from J; bases unmatched to any gene: 12. Germline values: CDR1 MNHNS, CDR2 SASEGT. This CDR3 region has 14 residues.

The CDR3 here is CASSRRGGTNEQFF. The CDR3 DNA follows: TGTGCCAGCAGCCGGAGGGGAGGGACAAATGAGCAGTTCTTC. J is TRBJ2-1 and V is TRBV21-1; the table's D gene call, TRBD2, was not cross checked with the DNA. TRBV21-1 is a pseudogene. The CDR3 has 14 amino acids.